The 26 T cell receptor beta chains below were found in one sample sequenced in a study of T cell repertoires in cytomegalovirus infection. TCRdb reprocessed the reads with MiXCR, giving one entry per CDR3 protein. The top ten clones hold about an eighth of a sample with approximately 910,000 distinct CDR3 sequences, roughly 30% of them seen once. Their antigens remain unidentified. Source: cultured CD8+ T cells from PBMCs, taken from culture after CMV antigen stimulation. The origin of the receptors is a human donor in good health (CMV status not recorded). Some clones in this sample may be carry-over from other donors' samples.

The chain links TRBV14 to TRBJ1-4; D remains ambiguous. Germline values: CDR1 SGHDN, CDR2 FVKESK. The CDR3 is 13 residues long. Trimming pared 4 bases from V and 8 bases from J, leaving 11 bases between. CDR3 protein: CASSPPGEEKLFF. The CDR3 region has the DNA TGTGCCAGCAGCCCCCCTGGGGAGGAAAAACTGTTTTTT.

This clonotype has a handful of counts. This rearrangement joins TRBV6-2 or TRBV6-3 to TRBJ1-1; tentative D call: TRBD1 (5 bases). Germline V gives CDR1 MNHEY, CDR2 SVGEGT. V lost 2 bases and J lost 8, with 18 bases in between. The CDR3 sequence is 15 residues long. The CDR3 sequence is CASSYLLGRLQEAFF. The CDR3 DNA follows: TGTGCCAGCAGTTACCTCCTGGGGCGGCTCCAAGAAGCTTTCTTT.

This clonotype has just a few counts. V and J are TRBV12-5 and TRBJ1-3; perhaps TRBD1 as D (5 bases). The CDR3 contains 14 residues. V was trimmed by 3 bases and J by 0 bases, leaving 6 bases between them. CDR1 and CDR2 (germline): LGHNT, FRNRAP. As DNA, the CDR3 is TGTGCTAGTGGTTTTGGGGGCTCTGGAAACACCATATATTTT. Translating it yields CASGFGGSGNTIYF.

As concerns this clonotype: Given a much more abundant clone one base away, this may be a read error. This CDR3 is CASSSSGGMYNEQFF. The CDR3, as DNA: TGTGCCAGCAGCTCTAGCGGGGGGATGTACAATGAGCAGTTCTTC. This chain uses TRBV5-4 with TRBJ2-1; 11 bases agree with TRBD2. The V and J ends lost 3 bases and 4 bases, in that order; junction bases with no gene match: 3. This CDR3 has 15 residues. Per the germline V gene, CDR1 is SGHNT and CDR2 is YYREEE (reference sequence).

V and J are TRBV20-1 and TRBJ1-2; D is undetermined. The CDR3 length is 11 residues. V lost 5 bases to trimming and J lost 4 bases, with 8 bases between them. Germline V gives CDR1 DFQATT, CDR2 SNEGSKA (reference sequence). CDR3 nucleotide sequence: TGCAGTGCTCCGAGTAGCTATGGCTACACCTTC. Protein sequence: CSAPSSYGYTF.

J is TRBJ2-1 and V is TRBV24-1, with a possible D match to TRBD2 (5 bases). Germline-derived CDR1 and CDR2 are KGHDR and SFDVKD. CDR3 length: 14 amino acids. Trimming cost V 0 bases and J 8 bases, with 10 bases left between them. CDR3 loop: CATSDLGLTDEQFF. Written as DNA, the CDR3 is TGTGCCACCAGTGATTTGGGACTGACCGATGAGCAGTTCTTC.

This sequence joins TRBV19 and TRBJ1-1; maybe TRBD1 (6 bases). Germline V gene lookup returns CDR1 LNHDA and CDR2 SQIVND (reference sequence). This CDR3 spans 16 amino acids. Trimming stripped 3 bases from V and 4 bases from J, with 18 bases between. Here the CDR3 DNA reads TGTGCCAGTAGTATTCGATCAGGGGAGGGATTCACTGAAGCTTTCTTT. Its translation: CASSIRSGEGFTEAFF. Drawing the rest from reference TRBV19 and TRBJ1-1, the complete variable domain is DGGITQSPKYLFRKEGQNVTLSCEQNLNHDAMYWYRQDPGQGLRLIYYSQIVNDFQKGDIAEGYSVSREKKESFPLTVTSAQKNPTAFYLCASSIRSGEGFTEAFFGQGTRLTVV.

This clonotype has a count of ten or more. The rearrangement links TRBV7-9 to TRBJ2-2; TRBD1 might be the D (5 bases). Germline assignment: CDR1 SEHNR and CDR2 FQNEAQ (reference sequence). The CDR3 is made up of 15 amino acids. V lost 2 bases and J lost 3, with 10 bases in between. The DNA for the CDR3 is TGTGCCAGCAGCTTATTCAGGGTCGACACCGGGGAGCTGTTTTTT. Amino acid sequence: CASSLFRVDTGELFF.

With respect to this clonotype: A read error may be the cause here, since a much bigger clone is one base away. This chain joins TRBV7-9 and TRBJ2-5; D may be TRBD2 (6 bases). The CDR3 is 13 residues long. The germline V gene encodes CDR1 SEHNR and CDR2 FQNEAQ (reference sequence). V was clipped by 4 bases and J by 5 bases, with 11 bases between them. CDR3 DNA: TGTGCCAGCAGCTCGAGGGGAGGCGAGACCCAGTACTTC. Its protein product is CASSSRGGETQYF.

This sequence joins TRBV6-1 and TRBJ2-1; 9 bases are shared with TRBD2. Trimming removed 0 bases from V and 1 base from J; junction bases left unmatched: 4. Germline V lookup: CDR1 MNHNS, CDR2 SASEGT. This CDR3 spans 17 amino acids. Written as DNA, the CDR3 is TGTGCCAGCAGTGAAGCGCTAGCGGGGACGTCCTACAATGAGCAGTTCTTC. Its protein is CASSEALAGTSYNEQFF.

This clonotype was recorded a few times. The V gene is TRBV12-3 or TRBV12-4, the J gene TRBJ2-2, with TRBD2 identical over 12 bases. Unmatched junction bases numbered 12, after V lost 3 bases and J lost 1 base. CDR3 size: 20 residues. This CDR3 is CASSFPTILTSGGNTGELFF. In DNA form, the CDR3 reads TGTGCCAGCAGTTTCCCCACCATACTGACTAGCGGGGGGAACACCGGGGAGCTGTTTTTT.

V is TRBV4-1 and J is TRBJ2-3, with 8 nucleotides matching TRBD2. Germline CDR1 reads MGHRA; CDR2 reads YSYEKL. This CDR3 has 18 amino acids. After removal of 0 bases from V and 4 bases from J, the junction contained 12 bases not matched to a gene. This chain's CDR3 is CASSQDISSGGWADTQYF. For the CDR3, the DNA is TGCGCCAGCAGCCAAGATATTTCCAGCGGGGGTTGGGCAGATACGCAGTATTTT.

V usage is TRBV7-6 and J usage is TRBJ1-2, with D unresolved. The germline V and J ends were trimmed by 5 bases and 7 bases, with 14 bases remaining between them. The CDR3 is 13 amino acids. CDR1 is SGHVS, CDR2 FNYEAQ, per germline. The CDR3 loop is CASSRGRGRGYTF. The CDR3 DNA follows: TGTGCCAGCAGCCGAGGACGGGGTCGTGGCTACACCTTC.

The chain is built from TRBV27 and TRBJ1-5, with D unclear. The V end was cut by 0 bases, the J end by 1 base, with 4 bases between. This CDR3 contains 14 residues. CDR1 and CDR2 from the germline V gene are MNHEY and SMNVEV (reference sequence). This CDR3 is CASSLSRSNQPQHF. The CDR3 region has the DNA TGTGCCAGCAGTTTATCCAGGAGCAATCAGCCCCAGCATTTT.

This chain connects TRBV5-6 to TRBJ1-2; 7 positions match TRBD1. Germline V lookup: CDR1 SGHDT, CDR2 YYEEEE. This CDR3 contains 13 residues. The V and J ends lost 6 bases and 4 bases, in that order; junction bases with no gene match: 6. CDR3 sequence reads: CASKGQSVYGYTF. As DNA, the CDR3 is TGTGCCAGCAAGGGACAGTCCGTCTATGGCTACACCTTC.

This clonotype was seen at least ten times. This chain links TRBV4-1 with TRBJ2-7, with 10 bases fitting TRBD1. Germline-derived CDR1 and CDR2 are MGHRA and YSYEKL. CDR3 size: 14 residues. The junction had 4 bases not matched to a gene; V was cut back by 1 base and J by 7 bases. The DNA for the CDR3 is TGCGCCAGCAGCCAAGGACAGGGGGCGCGAGAGCAGTACTTC. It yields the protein CASSQGQGAREQYF.

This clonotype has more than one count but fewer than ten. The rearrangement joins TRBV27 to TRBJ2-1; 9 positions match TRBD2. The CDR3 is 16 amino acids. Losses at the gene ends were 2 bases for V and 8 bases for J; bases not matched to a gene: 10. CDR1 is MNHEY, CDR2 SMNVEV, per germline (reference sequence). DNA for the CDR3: TGTGCCAGCAGTTTAGGTGGCGGGGGGGCCGGCGATGAGCAGTTCTTC. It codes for CASSLGGGGAGDEQFF.

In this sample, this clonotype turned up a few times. In DNA form, the CDR3 reads TGTGCCAGTAGCGAAAACCCATGGGCGAACACTGAAGCTTTCTTT. This sequence encodes CASSENPWANTEAFF. This chain connects TRBV19 to TRBJ1-1; no firm D call. V was clipped by 6 bases and J by 1 base, with 15 bases between them. This CDR3 region has 15 residues. Germline lookup yields CDR1 LNHDA and CDR2 SQIVND (reference sequence).

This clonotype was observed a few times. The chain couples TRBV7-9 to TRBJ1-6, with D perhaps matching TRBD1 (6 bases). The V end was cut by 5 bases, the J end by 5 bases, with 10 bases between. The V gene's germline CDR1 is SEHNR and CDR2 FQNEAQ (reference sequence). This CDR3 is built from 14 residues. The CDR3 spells CASSGAGDNSPLHF. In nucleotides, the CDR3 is TGTGCCAGCAGCGGGGCAGGGGATAATTCACCCCTCCACTTT.

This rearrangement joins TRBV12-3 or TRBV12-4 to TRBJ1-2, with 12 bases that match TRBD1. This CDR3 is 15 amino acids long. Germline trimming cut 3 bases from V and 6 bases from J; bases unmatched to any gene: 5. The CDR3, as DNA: TGTGCCAGCAGTTTCCGGGACAGGGGGCTTGATGGCTACACCTTC. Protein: CASSFRDRGLDGYTF.

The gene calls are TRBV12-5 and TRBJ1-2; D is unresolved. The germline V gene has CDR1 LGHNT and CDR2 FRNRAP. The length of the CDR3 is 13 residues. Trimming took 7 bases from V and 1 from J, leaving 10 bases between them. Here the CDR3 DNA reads TGTGCTAGTGTCATCGGTGGTAACTATGGCTACACCTTC. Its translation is CASVIGGNYGYTF.

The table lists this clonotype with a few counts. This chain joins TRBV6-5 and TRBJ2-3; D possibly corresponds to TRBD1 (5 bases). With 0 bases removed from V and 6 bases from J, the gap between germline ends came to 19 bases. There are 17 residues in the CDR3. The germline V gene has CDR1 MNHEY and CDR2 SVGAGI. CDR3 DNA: TGTGCCAGCAGTTACTCTAGCCAGGGTGGTGTAGAGGATACGCAGTATTTT. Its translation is CASSYSSQGGVEDTQYF.

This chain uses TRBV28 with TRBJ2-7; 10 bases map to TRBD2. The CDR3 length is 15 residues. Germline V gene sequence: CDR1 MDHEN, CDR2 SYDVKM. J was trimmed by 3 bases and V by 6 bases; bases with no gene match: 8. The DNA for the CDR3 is TGTGCCAGCAGCCGACTAGCGGGTCTCTTCTACGAGCAGTACGTC. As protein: CASSRLAGLFYEQYV.

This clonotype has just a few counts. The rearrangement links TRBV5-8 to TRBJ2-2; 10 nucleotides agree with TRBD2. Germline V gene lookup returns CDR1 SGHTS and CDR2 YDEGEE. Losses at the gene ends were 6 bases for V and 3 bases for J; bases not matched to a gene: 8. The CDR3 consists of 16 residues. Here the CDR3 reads CASTLTGLAYTGELFF. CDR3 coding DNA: TGTGCCAGCACTTTGACGGGACTAGCGTACACCGGGGAGCTGTTTTTT.

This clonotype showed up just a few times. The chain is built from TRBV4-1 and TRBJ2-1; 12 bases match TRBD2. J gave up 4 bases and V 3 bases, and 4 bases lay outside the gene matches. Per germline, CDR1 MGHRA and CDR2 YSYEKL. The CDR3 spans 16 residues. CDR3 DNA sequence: TGCGCCAGCAGCCAGCTAGCGGGGGGGGAGTACAATGAGCAGTTCTTC. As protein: CASSQLAGGEYNEQFF.

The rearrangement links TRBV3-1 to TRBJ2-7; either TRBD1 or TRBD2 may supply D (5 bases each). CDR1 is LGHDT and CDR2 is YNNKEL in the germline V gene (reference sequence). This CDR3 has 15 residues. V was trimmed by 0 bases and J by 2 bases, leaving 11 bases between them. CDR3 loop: CASSQDRQGAYEQYF. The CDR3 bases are TGTGCCAGCAGCCAAGATCGCCAGGGAGCCTACGAGCAGTACTTC.